This TCR beta chain appears in the sequencing data of a study of blood T cell repertoires in COVID-19. Study overall: PBMCs, B-cell-depleted T cells, or T cells provided the cDNA or gDNA that made up the material.

The CDR3 runs 14 residues. Trimming shortened V by 3 bases and J by 6 bases, and 14 bases separated the two germline ends. Germline V lookup: CDR1 SNHLY, CDR2 FYNNEI. The table came from immunoSEQ multiplex PCR; TCRdb's copy has only in-frame clones and leaves some out. The sample consists of around 310,000 clones, around 90% of them appearing once. Enrolled during active infection, Seattle patients were then followed longitudinally. Sample: peripheral blood. The clonotype was recovered from a woman aged 40 to 50 with COVID-19, enrolled during active disease. The rearrangement links TRBV2 to TRBJ1-1, with D possibly TRBD1 on 6 matching bases. CDR3 sequence reads: CASSDPGRGSEAFF. Written as DNA, the CDR3 is TGTGCCAGCAGTGATCCGGGCAGGGGCTCTGAAGCTTTCTTT.